This T cell receptor (beta chain) comes out of a study of T cells in Graves' hyperthyroidism and ophthalmopathy. RNA transcripts provided the source from which TCR beta CDR3 regions were amplified. Initially, a first-round RT-PCR of the TCR CDR3 employed the HTBI primer set. Using its own MiXCR run on the multiplex PCR reads, TCRdb lists one record per CDR3 protein. Of about 420,000 distinct CDR3 sequences detected, 15% to 18% appear once; the ten largest clones hold roughly 14%. Absent ophthalmopathy progression within 18 months defined stable Graves' hyperthyroidism. Exclusion of a patient resulted from uncontrolled infection, other autoimmune disease, pregnancy or lactation. Extraction of PBMCs used approximately 10 ml of fresh peripheral blood. The table lists this clonotype with a few counts. Its antigen is as yet unknown. Overall study results and limits: Blood also contained most expanded thyroid clonotypes above 0.001.

The CDR3 extends over 12 amino acids. CDR1 and CDR2 (germline): SGHTA, FQGNSA. J was trimmed by 7 bases and V by 5 bases; bases with no gene match: 4. The TCR comes from a woman aged 18 to 35 with Graves' hyperthyroidism. The rearrangement links TRBV7-2 to TRBJ1-2, with 7 bases fitting TRBD1. Source material: blood. The CDR3 reads CASSKNRGGYTF. The CDR3 coding sequence is TGTGCCAGCAGCAAAAACAGGGGTGGCTACACCTTC.